What follows are 3 T cell receptor beta chains derived from one specimen sequenced in a study of T cell repertoires in cytomegalovirus infection. TCRdb reanalysed the reads using MiXCR and keeps one entry per CDR3 protein. The data show over 450,000 distinct CDR3 sequences, about 11% seen once. Sequenced material: PBMCs. These TCRs come from a human donor in good health (CMV status not recorded). Some clones in this sample may be carry-over from other donors' samples.

This clonotype came up many times. The chain is built from TRBV7-9 and TRBJ1-4; D might be TRBD1 (5 bases). Germline V lookup: CDR1 SEHNR, CDR2 FQNEAQ (reference sequence). This CDR3 is built from 14 residues. V lost 3 bases, J lost 8 bases, and 13 bases lay in between. CDR3 region: CASSFGSGKEKLFF. CDR3 bases: TGTGCCAGCAGCTTTGGGTCAGGGAAGGAAAAACTGTTTTTT. Using reference TRBV7-9 and TRBJ1-4 for the parts outside the CDR3, the full variable domain is DTGVSQNPRHKITKRGQNVTFRCDPISEHNRLYWYRQTLGQGPEFLTYFQNEAQLEKSRLLSDRFSAERPKGSFSTLEIQRTEQGDSAMYLCASSFGSGKEKLFFGSGTQLSVL.

This clonotype was seen at least ten times. The gene calls are TRBV7-3 and TRBJ2-2; D not certain. The CDR3 contains 13 residues. Trimming cost V 6 bases and J 7 bases, with 12 bases left between them. From germline, CDR1 is SGHTA and CDR2 FQGTGA. The CDR3 DNA follows: TGTGCCAGCAGGGCACTCCTCGGCGGGGAGCTGTTTTTT. Its protein product is CASRALLGGELFF. The full variable domain, completed using reference TRBV7-3 and TRBJ2-2, is GAGVSQTPSNKVTEKGKYVELRCDPISGHTALYWYRQSLGQGPEFLIYFQGTGAADDSGLPNDRFFAVRPEGSVSTLKIQRTERGDSAVYLCASRALLGGELFFGEGSRLTVL.

This clonotype was picked up many times. The rearrangement joins TRBV6-1 to TRBJ2-1; 10 bases align to TRBD1. Germline V CDR1 and CDR2: MNHNS, SASEGT. The ends lost 7 bases at V and 4 bases at J; junction bases unmatched: 4. This CDR3 has 14 residues. The CDR3 is CASKAGQGYNEQFF. The CDR3 DNA follows: TGTGCCAGCAAAGCGGGACAGGGGTACAATGAGCAGTTCTTC.